This is a list of T cell receptor beta chains from one sample in a study of graft-versus-host responses after intestinal transplantation. Produced via immunoSEQ multiplex PCR; TCRdb's table is partial and in-frame only. The table has about 21,000 clones, around three fifths seen once. Specimen: alloreactive CD4+ T cells from a mixed lymphocyte reaction culture, collected before intestinal transplant. The origin of the receptors is a human patient who received an intestinal transplant. Each CDR3 is given with its conserved first and last residue. D genes are given only for firm matches. Some rows mark clone size as missing; the rest say once, few, many or name a class of expanded clone.

TRBV27,12,TRBJ1-6,TRBD1,few,CAIQTGGSPLHF,TGTGCCATCCAGACAGGGGGATCACCCCTCCACTTT
TRBV27,20,TRBJ2-1,TRBD2,once,CASSLGSFFASGRNHNEQFF,TGTGCCAGCAGTTTAGGGTCTTTCTTCGCTAGCGGGCGTAACCACAATGAGCAGTTCTTC
TRBV6-5,14,TRBJ2-1,-,-,CASRDSLIHNEQFF,TGTGCCAGCAGGGACTCGTTAATCCACAATGAGCAGTTCTTC
TRBV19,13,TRBJ1-1,-,few,CASSETGNTEAFF,TGTGCCAGTAGTGAGACAGGGAACACTGAAGCTTTCTTT
TRBV19,17,TRBJ1-3,TRBD1,-,CASSIGTVFYSGNTIYF,TGTGCCAGTAGTATCGGGACAGTGTTCTACTCTGGAAACACCATATATTTT
TRBV5-1,15,TRBJ2-1,TRBD1,-,CASSLGTGGYNEQFF,TGCGCCAGCAGCTTGGGGACAGGGGGCTACAATGAGCAGTTCTTC
TRBV15,15,TRBJ1-2,TRBD1,few,CAPNKEDRAKYGYTF,TGTGCCCCTAACAAAGAGGACAGGGCTAAATATGGCTACACCTTC
TRBV28,15,TRBJ2-7,TRBD1,-,CASRLRGLPYYEQYF,TGTGCCAGCAGACTCAGGGGGCTTCCTTACTACGAGCAGTACTTC
TRBV6-5,15,TRBJ2-7,-,-,CASSPLGKGRHEQYF,TGTGCCAGCAGCCCCCTCGGGAAGGGGAGGCACGAGCAGTACTTC
TRBV9,16,TRBJ1-4,TRBD1,once,CASSANRGLGNEKLFF,TGTGCCAGCAGCGCCAACAGGGGCCTGGGTAATGAAAAACTGTTTTTT
TRBV5-6,15,TRBJ1-2,TRBD1,once,CASSWGDSRFYGYTF,TGTGCCAGCAGCTGGGGGGACAGCCGCTTCTATGGCTACACCTTC
TRBV14,14,TRBJ2-7,TRBD1,-,CASSQLLTGGEQYF,TGTGCCAGCAGCCAGCTCCTAACAGGGGGCGAGCAGTACTTC
TRBV12-5,17,TRBJ1-1,TRBD1,once,CASGLVGGRGWNTEAFF,TGTGCTAGTGGTTTGGTAGGGGGCAGGGGATGGAACACTGAAGCTTTCTTT
TRBV6-6,14,TRBJ2-3,-,-,CASSARGNTDTQYF,TGTGCCAGCAGTGCACGGGGAAACACAGATACGCAGTATTTT
TRBV7-9,17,TRBJ1-2,TRBD1,-,CASSLGIGDRSAYGYTF,TGTGCCAGCAGCTTAGGGATAGGGGACAGGTCGGCCTATGGCTACACCTTC
TRBV19,15,TRBJ2-1,TRBD1,-,CASSINRGQFNEQFF,TGTGCCAGTAGTATCAACAGGGGACAGTTCAATGAGCAGTTCTTC
TRBV5-1,16,TRBJ2-7,TRBD1,few,CASSSLPGQGSHEQYF,TGCGCCAGCAGCTCACTACCGGGACAGGGCAGCCACGAGCAGTACTTC
TRBV5-1,15,TRBJ2-1,TRBD2,-,CASDTPGLPNNEQFF,TGCGCCAGCGATACTCCGGGACTACCCAACAATGAGCAGTTCTTC
TRBV7-7,15,TRBJ2-5,TRBD1,-,CASSLGDRVKETQYF,TGTGCCAGCAGCTTAGGGGACAGGGTGAAAGAGACCCAGTACTTC
TRBV5-1,14,TRBJ2-5,TRBD1,-,CASSYGQGLETQYF,TGCGCCAGCAGCTATGGACAGGGCTTAGAGACCCAGTACTTC
TRBV5-1,13,TRBJ2-1,-,-,CASRVAALHEQFF,TGCGCCAGCAGGGTAGCGGCCCTGCATGAGCAGTTCTTC
TRBV29-1,12,TRBJ2-7,TRBD2,-,CSVSGGSYEQYF,TGCAGCGTCAGCGGGGGCTCCTACGAGCAGTACTTC
TRBV11-1,17,TRBJ2-7,TRBD1,once,CASSYWARGRSFDEQYF,TGTGCCAGCAGCTATTGGGCGAGGGGGCGAAGTTTCGACGAGCAGTACTTC
TRBV5-1,12,TRBJ2-7,-,few,CASSFLGYEQYF,TGCGCCAGCAGCTTTCTCGGGTACGAGCAGTACTTC
TRBV6-5,12,TRBJ2-7,-,-,CASQGPSYEQYF,TGTGCCAGCCAGGGGCCGTCCTACGAGCAGTACTTC
TRBV27,14,TRBJ2-1,TRBD2,-,CASRKPGGTHEQFF,TGTGCCAGCAGGAAACCGGGGGGGACCCATGAGCAGTTCTTC
TRBV11-2,14,TRBJ2-7,TRBD1,-,CASSTGQGSYEQYF,TGTGCCAGCAGCACAGGACAGGGCTCCTACGAGCAGTACTTC
TRBV9,18,TRBJ2-3,TRBD2,few,CASSVRPHSGDSTDTQYF,TGTGCCAGCAGCGTACGACCCCATAGCGGGGACAGCACAGATACGCAGTATTTT
TRBV4-1,16,TRBJ2-7,TRBD2,-,CASSQERLAGAYEQYF,TGCGCCAGCAGCCAAGAGCGCCTAGCGGGAGCGTACGAGCAGTACTTC
TRBV6-5,14,TRBJ1-6,TRBD1,-,CASSYGTGGFPLHF,TGTGCCAGCAGTTACGGGACAGGGGGTTTCCCCCTCCACTTT
TRBV10-3,13,TRBJ2-7,-,few,CAISERGKGEQYF,TGTGCCATCAGTGAGAGGGGCAAGGGCGAGCAGTACTTC
TRBV5-1,14,TRBJ1-5,-,-,CASSLGGINQPQHF,TGCGCCAGCAGCTTGGGAGGGATCAATCAGCCCCAGCATTTT
TRBV4-2,17,TRBJ1-4,TRBD1,-,CASTPITRTGRDEKLFF,TGTGCCAGCACCCCGATTACCCGGACAGGGCGGGATGAAAAACTGTTTTTT
TRBV1,15,TRBJ2-7,-,-,CTSSQDRGQGCEQYF,TGCACCAGCAGCCAAGATAGGGGACAGGGATGCGAGCAGTACTTC
TRBV30,13,TRBJ2-2,-,-,CAWNRQVAGELFF,TGTGCCTGGAACCGTCAGGTGGCCGGGGAGCTGTTTTTT
TRBV6-5,15,TRBJ1-2,TRBD1,-,CASSYSTRTGGGYTF,TGTGCCAGCAGTTACTCGACCCGGACAGGGGGAGGCTACACCTTC
TRBV5-4,12,TRBJ2-1,TRBD1,-,CASSRGLGEQFF,TGTGCCAGCAGCAGGGGGCTGGGTGAGCAGTTCTTC
TRBV5-6,15,TRBJ1-3,-,-,CASSSGPQGGNTIYF,TGTGCCAGCAGTTCTGGACCCCAGGGCGGAAACACCATATATTTT
TRBV4-2,17,TRBJ1-6,-,few,CASSQERLQAYNSPLHF,TGTGCCAGCAGCCAAGAACGGCTCCAGGCCTATAATTCACCCCTCCACTTT
TRBV11-2,16,TRBJ2-1,-,-,CASSSRRQGGHNEQFF,TGTGCCAGCAGCTCCCGGCGACAGGGAGGCCACAATGAGCAGTTCTTC
TRBV7-2,13,TRBJ1-5,-,once,CASSLIQNQPQHF,TGTGCCAGCAGCTTGATACAGAATCAGCCCCAGCATTTT
TRBV6-5,13,TRBJ2-7,-,-,CASRRTVSYEQYF,TGTGCCAGCAGGAGGACAGTCTCCTACGAGCAGTACTTC
TRBV10-2,14,TRBJ1-3,TRBD1,-,CASSDRGLGNTIYF,TGCGCCAGCAGTGACAGGGGGCTGGGAAACACCATATATTTT
TRBV27,15,TRBJ1-2,-,-,CASSLYGGVDGGYTF,TGTGCCAGCAGTTTATATGGGGGGGTGGATGGTGGCTACACCTTC
TRBV19,15,TRBJ1-1,-,-,CASSSTVFMNTEAFF,TGTGCCAGTAGTTCCACAGTATTCATGAACACTGAAGCTTTCTTT
TRBV7-2,14,TRBJ2-7,-,-,CASSLAPGSYEQYF,TGTGCCAGCAGCTTAGCCCCAGGGTCCTACGAGCAGTACTTC
TRBV29-1,14,TRBJ2-3,-,-,CSVEGLWATDTQYF,TGCAGCGTTGAAGGGTTGTGGGCCACAGATACGCAGTATTTT
TRBV27,16,TRBJ2-1,TRBD2,-,CASSSLLTSGDNEQFF,TGTGCCAGCAGTTCTCTGCTGACTAGCGGGGACAATGAGCAGTTCTTC
TRBV5-8,12,TRBJ2-7,-,-,CASRRTVLEQYF,TGTGCCAGCCGCAGGACAGTTCTAGAGCAGTACTTC
TRBV7-9,15,TRBJ1-5,TRBD1,-,CASSLGQGINQPQHF,TGTGCCAGCAGCTTGGGACAGGGGATTAATCAGCCCCAGCATTTT
TRBV14,13,TRBJ1-1,TRBD1,few,CASSLTGRTEAFF,TGTGCCAGCAGCCTGACAGGGAGGACTGAAGCTTTCTTT
TRBV7-3,14,TRBJ2-2,TRBD1,-,CASSATGDTGELFF,TGTGCCAGCAGCGCGACAGGGGACACCGGGGAGCTGTTTTTT
TRBV11-3,13,TRBJ2-2,-,-,CASSFTNTGELFF,TGTGCCAGCAGCTTCACGAACACCGGGGAGCTGTTTTTT
TRBV15,15,TRBJ2-2,-,-,CATRRGPTGSGELFF,TGTGCCACCAGGAGAGGCCCGACCGGGAGCGGGGAGCTGTTTTTT